This TCR beta chain originates from a study of metastatic and nonmetastatic thyroid tumors. Study conclusions and caveats: As reported, TCR beta diversity in blood and tumor was significantly higher in malignant thyroid tumors than in benign nodules.

In this sample, this clone turned up many times. Its antigen is currently unknown. All patients were treatment-naive before thyroid surgery. CDR1 and CDR2 (germline): MNHEY, SMNVEV (reference sequence). The CDR3 is 12 amino acids. With 2 bases removed from V and 3 bases from J, the gap between germline ends came to 4 bases. In the original processing: Variation in CDR3 across clinicopathological groups served as the basis for constructing a distant-metastasis classifier in papillary thyroid cancer. TCRdb re-analyzed the PCR reads through MiXCR. TCRdb, rather than the study authors, made the V and J calls. Of 43,000 or so clones in the sample, under 25% were seen once.

The J gene is TRBJ1-2, the V gene TRBV27; D is ambiguous. Material: blood. The source of this sequence is a male donor with papillary thyroid cancer or a benign thyroid nodule (not recorded which). Some clones in this sample may be carry-over from other donors' samples. DNA for the CDR3: TGTGCCAGCAGTTTAGTCCACTATGGCTACACCTTC. This gives the protein CASSLVHYGYTF.